The rows below give T cell receptor beta chains drawn from one sample of a study of cytomegalovirus exposure and HLA in healthy donors. This table comes from immunoSEQ multiplex PCR, and its TCRdb copy is limited to in-frame clones, with some not included. The data hold roughly 190,000 clones, with roughly 80% observed a single time. Sequencing input: PBMCs. The source is a man between 45 and 60 years old in good health and CMV-seronegative. Each CDR3 is given with its conserved first and last residue. A D gene is named only where the DNA matches it firmly. Part of the rows lack a size; the others show once, few, many or a class for expanded clones.

V	size	D	J	CDR3	DNA
TRBV10-3	.	TRBD2	TRBJ2-1	CAISESTWTSGYNEQFF	TGTGCCATCAGTGAGTCGACGTGGACTAGCGGCTACAATGAGCAGTTCTTC
TRBV7-2	once	.	TRBJ2-1	CASSSRSSYNEQFF	TGTGCCAGCAGCTCCCGTAGCTCCTACAATGAGCAGTTCTTC
TRBV7-6	.	TRBD2	TRBJ2-1	CASSPRPGGDNEQFF	TGTGCCAGCAGCCCCCGCCCCGGGGGGGACAATGAGCAGTTCTTC
TRBV6-5	.	TRBD2	TRBJ2-5	CASRTLAGEFLEYF	TGTGCCAGCAGGACTCTAGCGGGGGAGTTCCTAGAGTACTTC
TRBV27	.	.	TRBJ2-1	CASSLLVGAFYNEQFF	TGTGCCAGCAGTTTATTAGTGGGGGCCTTTTACAATGAGCAGTTCTTC
TRBV7-2	.	.	TRBJ2-7	CASSLDRGYEQYF	TGTGCCAGCAGCTTAGACCGGGGTTACGAGCAGTACTTC
TRBV27	.	.	TRBJ1-2	CASSHPGPTGTNYGYTF	TGTGCCAGCAGTCACCCGGGTCCGACAGGAACTAACTATGGCTACACCTTC
TRBV19	.	TRBD1	TRBJ1-1	CASTPGGSAEAFF	TGTGCCAGTACACCAGGGGGCTCGGCTGAAGCTTTCTTT
TRBV19	.	.	TRBJ2-3	CASSPGWGGRDTQYF	TGTGCCAGTAGTCCCGGGTGGGGGGGCCGGGATACGCAGTATTTT
TRBV2	.	.	TRBJ1-5	CASKSSAFRGQPQHF	TGTGCCAGCAAATCCTCGGCTTTTCGGGGTCAGCCCCAGCATTTT
TRBV15	once	.	TRBJ1-4	CATSGRGGFSNEKLFF	TGTGCCACCAGCGGAAGGGGGGGGTTTTCTAATGAAAAACTGTTTTTT
TRBV7-8	.	.	TRBJ1-6	CASSPSRMWGDTSSYNSPLHF	TGTGCCAGCAGCCCTAGTCGGATGTGGGGAGACACCAGCTCCTATAATTCACCCCTCCACTTT
TRBV9	.	TRBD1	TRBJ1-2	CASSVGGQGALEGYTF	TGTGCCAGCAGCGTAGGGGGACAGGGAGCCCTGGAGGGCTACACCTTC
TRBV7-9	.	TRBD1	TRBJ1-4	CASSPDRGLYEKLFF	TGTGCCAGCAGCCCAGACAGGGGGCTTTATGAAAAACTGTTTTTT
TRBV4-2	.	TRBD1	TRBJ2-7	CASSQEDRGGYEQYF	TGTGCCAGCAGCCAAGAAGACAGGGGCGGCTACGAGCAGTACTTC
TRBV19	.	.	TRBJ2-7	CASSIQAVSYEQYF	TGTGCCAGTAGTATTCAGGCTGTATCCTACGAGCAGTACTTC
TRBV19	once	.	TRBJ1-1	CASSALGRGSTEAFF	TGTGCCAGTAGTGCCCTGGGGCGGGGATCGACTGAAGCTTTCTTT
TRBV11-1	.	.	TRBJ2-5	CASSPGGTAQETQYF	TGTGCCAGCAGCCCAGGGGGGACCGCGCAAGAGACCCAGTACTTC
TRBV20-1	.	.	TRBJ2-5	CSAEGWETQYF	TGCAGTGCTGAGGGTTGGGAGACCCAGTACTTC
TRBV27	.	.	TRBJ2-7	CAVRGTPSYEQYF	TGTGCCGTCCGGGGAACGCCGTCCTACGAGCAGTACTTC
TRBV19	.	TRBD2	TRBJ2-3	CASSSGGAIDTQYF	TGTGCCAGTAGTTCCGGGGGGGCTATAGATACGCAGTATTTT
TRBV5-1	.	.	TRBJ1-3	CASSPGGGGRAGNTIYF	TGCGCCAGCAGCCCGGGAGGTGGGGGGCGCGCTGGAAACACCATATATTTT
TRBV16	.	TRBD1	TRBJ1-1	CASSQFQGADTEAFF	TGTGCCAGCAGCCAATTTCAGGGGGCTGACACTGAAGCTTTCTTT
TRBV5-1	.	.	TRBJ1-1	CASSLGWESFF	TGCGCCAGCAGCTTGGGCTGGGAGTCTTTCTTT
TRBV14	.	.	TRBJ1-5	CASSSAGNQPQHF	TGTGCCAGCTCCTCGGCAGGGAATCAGCCCCAGCATTTT
TRBV6-5	.	.	TRBJ1-2	CSGANYGYTF	TGCTCGGGAGCAAACTATGGCTACACCTTC
TRBV4-2	.	.	TRBJ2-4	CASSDWRGGHENIQYF	TGTGCCAGCAGCGATTGGAGGGGGGGCCACGAAAACATTCAGTACTTC
TRBV30	.	.	TRBJ1-4	CAWSRRGATNEKLFF	TGTGCCTGGAGCCGCCGGGGGGCAACTAATGAAAAACTGTTTTTT
TRBV27	.	.	TRBJ1-5	CASRGTGQIQPQHF	TGTGCCAGCAGAGGTACAGGGCAGATTCAGCCCCAGCATTTT
TRBV7-2	.	TRBD2	TRBJ2-2	CASSLRAGGRTGELFF	TGTGCCAGCAGCTTGCGCGCGGGGGGGAGAACCGGGGAGCTGTTTTTT
TRBV7-9	.	.	TRBJ1-1	CASSPPAAREAFF	TGTGCCAGCTCCCCCCCCGCTGCCAGGGAAGCTTTCTTT
TRBV20-1	.	.	TRBJ1-2	CSAGRGYTF	TGCAGTGCTGGGAGAGGCTACACCTTC
TRBV7-2	.	.	TRBJ1-2	CASSPSAGYGYTF	TGTGCCAGCAGCCCCTCTGCGGGGTATGGCTACACCTTC
TRBV7-2	few	.	TRBJ2-3	CASSLFGAQVTQYF	TGTGCCAGCAGCTTATTTGGGGCTCAGGTTACGCAGTATTTT
TRBV7-9	.	.	TRBJ1-4	CASSSGRIGLREKLFF	TGTGCCAGCAGCAGTGGGAGAATTGGTCTTAGGGAAAAACTGTTTTTT
TRBV7-2	.	.	TRBJ2-1	CASSRLGPLNEQFF	TGTGCCAGCAGTCGCCTGGGCCCTTTGAATGAGCAGTTCTTC
TRBV5-1	once	.	TRBJ2-7	CASSLGGQTYEQYF	TGCGCCAGCAGCTTGGGGGGCCAGACCTACGAGCAGTACTTC
TRBV7-9	.	.	TRBJ1-1	CASSFSRTPQNEAFF	TGTGCCAGCAGCTTTTCTCGGACACCTCAGAATGAAGCTTTCTTT
TRBV5-1	.	TRBD2	TRBJ2-7	CASSREGSPGHEQYF	TGCGCCAGCAGCCGGGAGGGGTCTCCCGGTCACGAGCAGTACTTC
TRBV4-1	few	TRBD1	TRBJ1-1	CASSRDRVNTEAFF	TGCGCCAGCAGTCGGGACAGGGTAAACACTGAAGCTTTCTTT
TRBV7-9	.	TRBD1	TRBJ2-3	CASSLRVRTGNTDTQYF	TGTGCCAGCAGCTTGAGGGTCCGGACAGGGAACACAGATACGCAGTATTTT
TRBV10-2	.	TRBD1	TRBJ1-6	CASSPGQGSPLHF	TGCGCCAGCAGTCCGGGACAGGGTTCACCCCTCCACTTT
TRBV7-3	.	TRBD1	TRBJ2-7	CASSSRLGQGAYEQYF	TGTGCCAGCAGCTCCCGTCTGGGGCAGGGGGCCTACGAGCAGTACTTC
TRBV25-1	few	TRBD1	TRBJ1-4	CASSQDRAGEKLFF	TGTGCCAGCAGTCAGGACAGGGCGGGGGAAAAACTGTTTTTT
TRBV5-6	.	.	TRBJ1-5	CASSSQGSNQPQHF	TGTGCCAGCAGTTCACAGGGAAGCAATCAGCCCCAGCATTTT
TRBV19	.	.	TRBJ2-5	CASTPQGRRETQYF	TGTGCCAGTACCCCGCAGGGGCGGCGGGAGACCCAGTACTTC
TRBV5-1	.	TRBD1	TRBJ2-1	CASSEGTGKYNEQFF	TGCGCCAGCAGCGAGGGGACAGGGAAGTACAATGAGCAGTTCTTC
TRBV7-8	.	.	TRBJ2-7	CASSLMGAPGEQYF	TGTGCCAGCAGCCTGATGGGGGCCCCAGGCGAGCAGTACTTC
TRBV19	.	.	TRBJ2-1	CASSIVAGSNEQFF	TGTGCCAGTAGTATAGTTGCGGGATCGAATGAGCAGTTCTTC
TRBV7-2	.	TRBD2	TRBJ2-1	CASSLDPTSIYEQFF	TGTGCCAGCAGCTTAGATCCGACTAGCATATATGAGCAGTTCTTC
TRBV5-1	once	.	TRBJ2-3	CASSYGQNTDTQYF	TGCGCCAGCAGTTACGGACAGAACACAGATACGCAGTATTTT
TRBV2	.	.	TRBJ2-7	CASSSTTVSYEQYF	TGTGCCAGCAGTTCTACGACAGTCTCCTACGAGCAGTACTTC
TRBV6-6	.	TRBD1	TRBJ1-1	CASSTSGQGYTEAFF	TGTGCCAGCAGTACTTCAGGACAGGGCTACACTGAAGCTTTCTTT
TRBV7-2	.	TRBD1	TRBJ2-4	CASSAGTGNDLAKNIQYF	TGTGCCAGCAGCGCCGGGACAGGGAATGATCTAGCCAAAAACATTCAGTACTTC
TRBV18	.	TRBD1	TRBJ1-1	CASSPLLSTGDTEAFF	TGTGCCAGCTCACCCCTTTTATCGACAGGGGATACTGAAGCTTTCTTT
TRBV18	.	.	TRBJ1-5	CASSPRDNQPQHF	TGTGCCAGCTCACCAAGAGACAATCAGCCCCAGCATTTT
TRBV5-1	.	.	TRBJ2-3	CASSWTGTSASDTQYF	TGCGCCAGCAGCTGGACCGGGACATCTGCATCGGATACGCAGTATTTT
TRBV27	.	TRBD1	TRBJ1-2	CASGRTGDNYGYTF	TGTGCCAGCGGACGGACAGGGGATAACTATGGCTACACCTTC
TRBV2	.	TRBD2	TRBJ2-1	CASTKNALAGGGEQFF	TGTGCCAGCACCAAAAATGCCCTAGCGGGGGGTGGAGAGCAGTTCTTC